This TCR beta chain was captured by sequencing in a study of OX40 agonist ivuxolimab in advanced cancers. General notes on the study: Ivuxolimab was a fully human IgG2 agonistic monoclonal antibody targeting the costimulatory receptor OX40 (CD134). The purpose of peripheral TCRbeta sequencing was to test whether ivuxolimab changed TCR sequence diversity and led to clonal T-cell expansion. Three dose-escalation patients achieved partial responses, one with hepatocellular carcinoma and two with cutaneous melanoma. Intravenous ivuxolimab was administered to patients every 2 weeks at six dose levels: 0.01, 0.1, 0.3, 1.5, 3 and 10 mg/kg. In the dose-escalation cohort, approximately 82% of patients were male, and the mean age was around 65 years with a range of roughly 23 to 90. Prior anti-PD-1, anti-PD-L1 or anti-CTLA-4 therapy was permitted, and about two fifths of dose-escalation patients had received checkpoint inhibitors. Among the roughly 54 dose-escalation patients, approximately 20 had hepatocellular carcinoma, about 15 melanoma, 9 renal cell carcinoma and 9 head and neck cancer. The monotherapy dose-escalation portion (N = 52 patients) of the phase I ivuxolimab trial is reported in the paper. Findings and caveats that apply to the study as a whole: At doses from 0.1 to 3.0 mg/kg, clonal expansion was seen in both CD4+ and CD8+ blood T cells between baseline and week 6. Low levels of normalized T-cell clonal expansion were also seen in some nonresponding patients. Which antigens the clonally expanded peripheral T cells were specific for was not determined. In partial responders in the 0.1-3.0 mg/kg groups, normalized peripheral clonal expansion was found to be among the lowest, especially among CD8+ T cells. On average, CD8+ T cells showed more expanded clones than CD4+ T cells after ivuxolimab.

This clone came up once. Its antigen is still unknown. The input lacks base qualities; no much larger clone sits a single base away. Here V drops 3 bases and J drops 10 bases, and the junction holds 5 bases not matched to any gene. Reading from cysteine to phenylalanine, the CDR3 counts 13 amino acids. Just CDR3 DNA is preserved here, 39 bases in frame from base 1. The germline V gene sets CDR1 to MDHEN and CDR2 to SYDVKM. The trial excluded patients who had a history of autoimmune disease or were on systemic immunosuppression. Peripheral blood for TCR sequencing was collected from all dose cohorts at baseline, on cycle 4 day 1, and on cycle 7 day 1. The samples were drawn from a first-in-human, open-label, multicenter phase I dose-escalation trial of ivuxolimab. Adults with locally advanced or metastatic melanoma, renal cell carcinoma, hepatocellular carcinoma or head and neck squamous cell carcinoma were enrolled in the trial. Before TCR sequencing, CD4+ T cells and CD8+ T cells were sorted from peripheral blood as separate populations.

For sequencing of the TCRbeta CDR3 region, genomic DNA was extracted from the sorted cells. TCRbeta CDR3 regions were sequenced using the immunoSEQ Assay. TCRdb holds this immuneACCESS table with in-frame rearrangements only. Some clones are missing; in checked studies, unresolved V genes explain under half, and the rest has no known cause. This sample holds tens of thousands of clones; around 94% were observed only once. About a fifth of the sample is in the top ten clones. The specimen comprised CD4+ or CD8+ T cells sorted from blood, sampled in a trial of the OX40 agonist ivuxolimab. The rearrangement combines TRBV28 with TRBJ1-5; 8 bases in the junction line up with TRBD1. This sequence was found in an adult with an advanced solid tumor such as melanoma, head and neck, liver or kidney cancer. The encoded CDR3 is CASSFQGANPQHF. In nucleotides, the sequence is TGTGCCAGCAGTTTCCAGGGGGCAAATCCCCAGCATTTT.